These 13 T cell receptor beta chains originate from one sample sequenced in a study of T cells in Graves' hyperthyroidism and ophthalmopathy. RNA transcripts gave rise to amplified TCR beta CDR3 regions. HTBI primers were employed in a first-round RT-PCR of the TCR CDR3. MiXCR, applied by TCRdb to the multiplex PCR reads, yields one record per CDR3 protein. The sample lists under 450,000 distinct CDR3 sequences, about 17% occurring once. The material sequenced was blood. Source of these receptors: a woman in her 30s with Graves' hyperthyroidism that later progressed to Graves' ophthalmopathy.

The rearrangement links TRBV6-5 to TRBJ2-3; 11 positions agree with TRBD2. Germline loops: CDR1 MNHEY, CDR2 SVGAGI. This CDR3 has 16 amino acids. V lost 4 bases and J lost 5; bases outside the gene matches: 8. For the CDR3, the DNA is TGTGCCAGCAGTTTGGGACTAGCGGTAGTGGGAGATACGCAGTATTTT. Its translation is CASSLGLAVVGDTQYF.

At least ten counts were recorded for this clonotype. The chain employs TRBV5-1 and TRBJ1-1, with 7 bases identical to TRBD1. This CDR3 is built from 14 residues. Looked up from germline, CDR1 is SGHRS and CDR2 is YFSETQ. The J segment lost 8 bases and the V segment lost 0 bases, leaving 7 bases of the junction unmatched. This CDR3 reads CASSLEVGGGEAFF. CDR3 sequence (DNA): TGCGCCAGCAGCTTGGAGGTTGGAGGGGGCGAAGCTTTCTTT.

In its sample, this clonotype was seen many times. The rearrangement uses TRBV28 and TRBJ2-1, with TRBD1 identical over 8 bases. V lost 7 bases, J lost 9 bases, and 11 bases stayed unmatched. The CDR3 consists of 14 residues. Germline assignment: CDR1 MDHEN and CDR2 SYDVKM. The CDR3 DNA reads TGTGCCAGCACCAGCGGACAGGGAAGCGGTGAGCAGTTCTTC. This encodes CASTSGQGSGEQFF.

This clonotype was picked up many times. The gene calls are TRBV7-9 and TRBJ2-2; 10 bases are shared with TRBD1. There are 15 residues in the CDR3. The V gene's germline CDR1 is SEHNR and CDR2 FQNEAQ (reference sequence). The V segment lost 5 bases and the J segment 7 bases; nucleotides outside the gene matches: 7. The CDR3 loop reads CASSTDRGRGGELFF. Here the CDR3 DNA reads TGTGCCAGCAGCACAGACAGGGGGCGCGGCGGGGAGCTGTTTTTT.

This clonotype showed up many times. The V call is TRBV5-1, the J call TRBJ1-1; 8 bases are shared with TRBD1. Germline values: CDR1 SGHRS, CDR2 YFSETQ. The CDR3 is 14 residues long. After removal of 4 bases from V and 6 bases from J, the junction contained 8 bases not matched to a gene. The CDR3 sequence: CASSTWTGLPEAFF. The CDR3 region has the DNA TGCGCCAGCAGCACCTGGACAGGGCTCCCTGAAGCTTTCTTT.

In this sample, this clonotype turned up a few times. The chain carries TRBV28 and TRBJ1-2, with D perhaps TRBD1 (5 bases). CDR3 length: 15 amino acids. The ends were cut back, 6 bases at V and 3 bases at J, with 17 bases in the middle. Germline values: CDR1 MDHEN, CDR2 SYDVKM. The CDR3 region is CASSPASVGHYGYTF. The CDR3 region has the DNA TGTGCCAGCAGCCCCGCCTCCGTGGGGCACTATGGCTACACCTTC.

The rearrangement links TRBV27 to TRBJ2-7; possibly TRBD2 for D (6 bases). The CDR3 spans 15 residues. Germline CDR1 MNHEY, CDR2 SMNVEV (reference sequence). V was shortened by 7 bases and J by 3 bases, with 19 bases between the two germline ends. The DNA for the CDR3 is TGTGCCAGCACATTTCGTGGCGGGGCCTACTACGAGCAGTACTTC. Translating gives CASTFRGGAYYEQYF.

The chain employs TRBV4-2 and TRBJ1-6, with D possibly matching TRBD1 (5 bases). The CDR3 sequence is 14 residues long. Looked up from germline, CDR1 is LGHNA and CDR2 is YNFKEQ. Trimming left V 0 bases short and J 13 bases short, with 13 bases between. The chain's CDR3 is CASSQESLGDPLHF. The CDR3 nucleotides are TGTGCCAGCAGCCAAGAGTCCCTAGGGGACCCCCTCCACTTT.

The chain employs TRBV11-1 and TRBJ2-7; 9 positions agree with TRBD1. The CDR3 contains 15 residues. The J segment lost 2 bases and the V segment lost 1 base, leaving 3 bases of the junction unmatched. Germline assignment: CDR1 SGHAT and CDR2 FQDESV (reference sequence). The CDR3 spells CASSLDGTGPYEQYF. CDR3 DNA sequence: TGTGCCAGCAGCTTAGATGGGACAGGGCCCTACGAGCAGTACTTC.

This clonotype was detected ten times or more. The chain combines TRBV5-1 with TRBJ2-7; D perhaps matches TRBD1 (6 bases). The CDR3 is 12 residues long. From germline, CDR1 is SGHRS and CDR2 YFSETQ. Trimming took 4 bases from V and 6 from J, leaving 11 bases between them. The DNA for the CDR3 is TGCGCCAGCAGCGGGGACACCGTCGAGCAGTACTTC. Its protein is CASSGDTVEQYF.

This rearrangement joins TRBV20-1 to TRBJ2-1, with D maybe TRBD2 (5 bases). Germline CDR1 is DFQATT and CDR2 is SNEGSKA (reference sequence). V gave up 1 base and J gave up 1 base, with 11 bases separating them. The CDR3 has 15 residues. Here the CDR3 reads CSARGGPVSYNEQFF. The CDR3 DNA follows: TGCAGTGCTAGAGGAGGGCCGGTTTCCTACAATGAGCAGTTCTTC.

This clonotype was recorded at least ten times. The chain recombines TRBV27 with TRBJ2-5; 7 nucleotides align to TRBD1. From germline, CDR1 is MNHEY and CDR2 SMNVEV (reference sequence). The CDR3 covers 15 residues. V lost 6 bases, J lost 5 bases, and 12 bases stayed unmatched. The CDR3: CASSRLTGVPETQYF. The CDR3 DNA reads as TGTGCCAGCAGCCGACTTACAGGGGTCCCCGAGACCCAGTACTTC.

This clonotype was picked up many times. The V gene is TRBV12-3 or TRBV12-4, the J gene TRBJ1-2, with D perhaps TRBD1 (5 bases). This CDR3 has 13 residues. The V and J ends lost 1 base and 8 bases respectively, with 11 bases between them. The CDR3 nucleotides are TGTGCCAGCAGTTTAGAACAGGAAAGAGGCTACACCTTC. Translation: CASSLEQERGYTF.